Sequencing of this T cell receptor beta chain was carried out in a study of T cell responses to AZD1222 COVID-19 vaccine. Regarding the study as a whole: The donor group comprised mostly white British people and more females; the analysis possibly underestimated clonal diversity. Seropositive AZD1222 recipients at baseline numbered only 5 to 7. Two doses of AZD1222 preceded a rise in Spike-specific TCR breadth and depth.

V was cut by 7 bases and J by 7 bases, with 16 bases left in between. The CDR3 has 13 amino acids. TCRdb's copy holds only in-frame clones and misses some; the assay was immunoSEQ multiplex PCR. Altogether some 110,000 clones are present, approximately 90% being singletons, with the ten largest covering approximately 3.4%. A word on this clone: Its specificity is not known.

The V gene is TRBV12-3 or TRBV12-4, the J gene TRBJ1-2, with TRBD1 as a possible D gene (6 bases). The specimen was peripheral blood, collected on day 0 of AZD1222 vaccination. The sequence came from an adult in good health. In DNA form, the CDR3 reads TGTGCCAGCACCGTCTCACAGGGTAGTGGCTACACCTTC. It translates to CASTVSQGSGYTF.